The rows below give T cell receptor beta chains drawn from one sample of a study of T cells in Graves' hyperthyroidism and ophthalmopathy. MiXCR was run by TCRdb on the multiplex PCR reads, yielding one entry per CDR3 protein. The sample yields about 690,000 distinct CDR3 sequences, roughly 17% seen once. The source material was blood. Receptors were obtained from a man aged 45 to 65 with Graves' hyperthyroidism. Both conserved end residues are part of each CDR3. Fields, in order: clone size, J gene, V gene, D gene, CDR3 protein, CDR3 DNA. The D gene is left open where the match is weak. Where a row states a size, it is once, few, many or the class of an expanded clone; other rows omit it.

clone size: NA; J gene: TRBJ1-2; V gene: TRBV5-1; D gene: NA; CDR3 protein: CASSLEQGQRVDYTF; CDR3 DNA: TGCGCCAGCAGCTTGGAGCAGGGCCAAAGGGTTGACTACACCTTC
clone size: many; J gene: TRBJ2-1; V gene: TRBV27; D gene: TRBD2; CDR3 protein: CASSLFLGGGSYNEQFF; CDR3 DNA: TGTGCCAGCAGTTTATTTCTTGGCGGGGGGTCCTACAATGAGCAGTTCTTC
clone size: many; J gene: TRBJ2-3; V gene: TRBV3-1; D gene: TRBD2; CDR3 protein: CASSGGGDTQYF; CDR3 DNA: TGTGCCAGCAGCGGGGGGGGAGATACGCAGTATTTT
clone size: NA; J gene: TRBJ1-2; V gene: TRBV27; D gene: NA; CDR3 protein: CASSLDGGYYGYTF; CDR3 DNA: TGTGCCAGCAGTTTGGATGGCGGATACTATGGCTACACCTTC
clone size: many; J gene: TRBJ2-5; V gene: TRBV10-3; D gene: TRBD1; CDR3 protein: CAISEGTGRETQYF; CDR3 DNA: TGTGCCATCAGTGAGGGGACAGGGAGAGAGACCCAGTACTTC
clone size: few; J gene: TRBJ2-2; V gene: TRBV24-1; D gene: NA; CDR3 protein: CATQGLYTGELFF; CDR3 DNA: TGTGCCACCCAGGGATTGTACACCGGGGAGCTGTTTTTT
clone size: NA; J gene: TRBJ2-1; V gene: TRBV20-1; D gene: TRBD1; CDR3 protein: CSARGTGSYNEQFF; CDR3 DNA: TGCAGTGCTAGAGGGACAGGGTCGTACAATGAGCAGTTCTTC
clone size: few; J gene: TRBJ2-3; V gene: TRBV5-5; D gene: NA; CDR3 protein: CASSWDWGATDTQYF; CDR3 DNA: TGTGCCAGCAGCTGGGACTGGGGAGCCACAGATACGCAGTATTTT
clone size: few; J gene: TRBJ2-1; V gene: TRBV18; D gene: NA; CDR3 protein: CASSPPKGHSYNEQFF; CDR3 DNA: TGTGCCAGCTCACCACCGAAGGGGCACTCCTACAATGAGCAGTTCTTC
clone size: NA; J gene: TRBJ2-4; V gene: TRBV7-8; D gene: NA; CDR3 protein: CASSFGQRINIQYF; CDR3 DNA: TGTGCCAGCAGCTTCGGCCAGCGGATAAACATTCAGTACTTC
clone size: many; J gene: TRBJ2-3; V gene: TRBV24-1; D gene: NA; CDR3 protein: CATSDLSRSGADTQYF; CDR3 DNA: TGTGCCACCAGTGATTTGTCCCGGAGTGGTGCAGATACGCAGTATTTT
clone size: few; J gene: TRBJ2-1; V gene: TRBV30; D gene: NA; CDR3 protein: CAWSRGRDNEQFF; CDR3 DNA: TGTGCCTGGAGTCGCGGCAGGGACAATGAGCAGTTCTTC
clone size: many; J gene: TRBJ2-5; V gene: TRBV12-5; D gene: NA; CDR3 protein: CASGLGGQQETQYF; CDR3 DNA: TGTGCTAGTGGTTTGGGCGGACAGCAAGAGACCCAGTACTTC
clone size: many; J gene: TRBJ1-1; V gene: TRBV29-1; D gene: TRBD1; CDR3 protein: CSGRQGNTEAFF; CDR3 DNA: TGCAGCGGCCGACAGGGGAACACTGAAGCTTTCTTT
clone size: few; J gene: TRBJ2-7; V gene: TRBV28; D gene: TRBD1; CDR3 protein: CASSLPDRVQYF; CDR3 DNA: TGTGCCAGCAGCCTACCCGACAGGGTGCAGTACTTC
clone size: many; J gene: TRBJ2-5; V gene: TRBV28; D gene: NA; CDR3 protein: CASSLPSALETQYF; CDR3 DNA: TGTGCCAGCAGTTTACCTAGCGCTTTAGAGACCCAGTACTTC
clone size: few; J gene: TRBJ2-7; V gene: TRBV4-1; D gene: NA; CDR3 protein: CASSQEAGWGYEQYF; CDR3 DNA: TGCGCCAGCAGCCAAGAGGCGGGGTGGGGCTACGAGCAGTACTTC
clone size: NA; J gene: TRBJ1-2; V gene: TRBV20-1; D gene: NA; CDR3 protein: CSARGGGGLPSNYGYTF; CDR3 DNA: TGCAGTGCTAGAGGTGGGGGGGGCCTCCCATCTAACTATGGCTACACCTTC
clone size: NA; J gene: TRBJ2-6; V gene: TRBV18; D gene: TRBD1; CDR3 protein: CASSLQGAGGANVLTF; CDR3 DNA: TGTGCCAGCTCATTACAGGGGGCTGGCGGGGCCAACGTCCTGACTTTC
clone size: many; J gene: TRBJ2-5; V gene: TRBV20-1; D gene: TRBD2; CDR3 protein: CSARVLLALGETQYF; CDR3 DNA: TGCAGTGCTAGAGTCTTACTAGCGTTGGGGGAGACCCAGTACTTC
clone size: NA; J gene: TRBJ2-6; V gene: TRBV6-1; D gene: NA; CDR3 protein: CASRPLMATPPGANVLTF; CDR3 DNA: TGTGCCAGCAGACCCCTAATGGCCACTCCTCCTGGGGCCAACGTCCTGACTTTC
clone size: many; J gene: TRBJ2-1; V gene: TRBV7-6; D gene: TRBD1; CDR3 protein: CASSFLGTADDNEQFF; CDR3 DNA: TGTGCCAGCAGCTTCTTAGGGACAGCGGATGACAATGAGCAGTTCTTC
clone size: few; J gene: TRBJ2-4; V gene: TRBV7-9; D gene: TRBD2; CDR3 protein: CATKVAGENIQYF; CDR3 DNA: TGTGCCACTAAGGTGGCGGGAGAGAACATTCAGTACTTC
clone size: NA; J gene: TRBJ2-1; V gene: TRBV2; D gene: NA; CDR3 protein: CASRGRTGWGEQFF; CDR3 DNA: TGTGCCAGCAGGGGGCGGACTGGTTGGGGTGAGCAGTTCTTC
clone size: few; J gene: TRBJ2-1; V gene: TRBV28; D gene: TRBD2; CDR3 protein: CASSPHGSGSGGEQFF; CDR3 DNA: TGTGCCAGCAGTCCCCATGGAAGCGGGAGCGGAGGTGAGCAGTTCTTC
clone size: many; J gene: TRBJ2-7; V gene: TRBV20-1; D gene: NA; CDR3 protein: CSATTSYEQYF; CDR3 DNA: TGCAGTGCCACAACTAGCTACGAGCAGTACTTC
clone size: NA; J gene: TRBJ2-5; V gene: TRBV29-1; D gene: NA; CDR3 protein: CSVGGGFETQYF; CDR3 DNA: TGCAGCGTTGGAGGGGGTTTCGAGACCCAGTACTTC
clone size: few; J gene: TRBJ2-2; V gene: TRBV10-1; D gene: TRBD1; CDR3 protein: CASTDRPNTGELFF; CDR3 DNA: TGCGCCAGTACGGACAGGCCGAACACCGGGGAGCTGTTTTTT